This TCR beta chain stems from a study of control samples from healthy donors and cancer patients. CDR1 is MNHEY, CDR2 SVGAGI, per germline. CDR3 length: 14 residues. The germline V and J ends were trimmed by 2 bases and 4 bases, with 12 bases remaining between them. Produced via immunoSEQ multiplex PCR; TCRdb's table is partial and in-frame only. The sample has about 160,000 clones, roughly 94% seen once; the top ten hold around 15%. This chain connects TRBV6-5 to TRBJ2-7; D possibly corresponds to TRBD2 (5 bases). The sequencing sample was made of PBMCs. This receptor was identified in a man between 60 and 70 years old with colorectal cancer. CDR3 residues: CASSYGTRGYEQYF. The CDR3 nucleotides are TGTGCCAGCAGTTACGGCACTAGAGGGTACGAGCAGTACTTC.